Listed below are T cell receptor beta chains from one sample, sequenced in a study of shared T cell receptors in the human thymus. The data were produced by immunoSEQ multiplex PCR, yet TCRdb's version contains in-frame clones alone and is incomplete. The table has some 640,000 clones, roughly 86% seen once. The sample was also reused in another study, on human thymus T cells.

The sequenced material came from thymocytes. The receptor set was obtained from a boy in the first two years of life with a congenital heart defect. Both conserved end residues are part of each CDR3. A D gene is named only where the DNA matches it firmly. Expanded clones get a size class; other rows say once, few or many, or leave the size out.

TRBJ1-4,-,TRBV30,-,TGTGCCTGGAGTGTATACGGCGCAGGGGCAACTAATGAAAAACTGTTTTTT,CAWSVYGAGATNEKLFF
TRBJ2-1,-,TRBV29-1,-,TGCAGCGTCCCCCCGCTCCGAGATTCATACAATGAGCAGTTCTTC,CSVPPLRDSYNEQFF
TRBJ2-5,-,TRBV6-1,-,TGTGCCAGCCGGCCAGGGTTATCTGAAGAGACCCAGTACTTC,CASRPGLSEETQYF
TRBJ1-2,TRBD1,TRBV7-2,-,TGTGCCAGCAGCTTAGTAAGGGGGCTAGGCTACACCTTC,CASSLVRGLGYTF
TRBJ2-6,-,TRBV18,-,TGTGCCAGCTCTGCAGAGGTCATTGGGGCCAACGTCCTGGCTTTC,CASSAEVIGANVLAF
TRBJ1-1,-,TRBV28,few,TGTGCCAGCAGTTTCCTCCCGGCGGCGCGGGTTACTGAAGCTTTCTTT,CASSFLPAARVTEAFF
TRBJ2-7,-,TRBV6-6,-,TGTGCCAGCAGCCCTTCCGGGGGGCCATACTACGAGCAGTACTTC,CASSPSGGPYYEQYF
TRBJ1-1,-,TRBV2,-,TGTGCCCCTCGGGGGAACACTGAAGCTTTCTTT,CAPRGNTEAFF
TRBJ2-1,-,TRBV27,-,TGTGCCAGCAGTTCGCAAGAGAATGAGCAGTTCTTC,CASSSQENEQFF
TRBJ2-1,-,TRBV19,-,TGTGCCAGTAGTATAGGACAGGCGAGCTCCTACAATGAGCAGTTCTTC,CASSIGQASSYNEQFF
TRBJ2-7,TRBD1,TRBV28,-,TGTGCCAGCAGTTTATTCGTGGGACAGGGGTCCTACGAGCAGTACTTC,CASSLFVGQGSYEQYF
TRBJ2-7,TRBD1,TRBV4-3,-,TGCGCCAGCAGCCAAGCGGTAGTAGACAGGGGGCGCGAGCAGTACTTC,CASSQAVVDRGREQYF
TRBJ2-7,TRBD1,TRBV5-1,-,TGCGCCAGCAGCTCTAGAGAGGTACAGGGGCGATGGGAGCAGTACTTC,CASSSREVQGRWEQYF
TRBJ2-1,TRBD2,TRBV5-6,-,TGTGCCAGCAGCTGCAAGCGGGAGAGGGACTACAATGAGCAGTTCTTC,CASSCKRERDYNEQFF
TRBJ2-7,TRBD1,TRBV13,-,TGTGCCAGCAGCTGGACAGGGCGGTCCTCCTACGAGCAGTACTTC,CASSWTGRSSYEQYF
TRBJ2-5,-,TRBV18,-,TGTGCCAGCTCACCCCGGGGGAATAGCCAAGAGACCCAGTACTTC,CASSPRGNSQETQYF
TRBJ2-5,-,TRBV28,-,TGTGCCAGCAGTTTGGGCCCAGAAGTCAGAACCCAAGAGACCCAGTACTTC,CASSLGPEVRTQETQYF
TRBJ2-7,TRBD1,TRBV27,-,TGTGCCAGCAGTTTAGCGGGACAGGCCTACTACGAGCAGTACTTC,CASSLAGQAYYEQYF
TRBJ2-7,-,TRBV7-2,once,TGTGCCAGCAGCCCGACAGAAAGATACGAGCAGTACTTC,CASSPTERYEQYF
TRBJ2-1,-,TRBV12-2,-,TGTGCAAGTCGCTCGCGAGCGGGAGGGCCTTGGGGGAATGAGCAGTTCTTC,CASRSRAGGPWGNEQFF
TRBJ2-3,TRBD2,TRBV19,-,TGTGCCAGTAGTCGGGGGGACTTCACAGATACGCAGTATTTT,CASSRGDFTDTQYF
TRBJ2-7,TRBD1,TRBV29-1,few,TGCAGCGTGACAGGGGGCGGCGAGCAGTACTTC,CSVTGGGEQYF
TRBJ1-3,TRBD1,TRBV5-1,few,TGCGCCAGCAGCTTGGTCTTAGGGGACAGAGCCCTCAATAAGAGATTT,CASSLVLGDRALNKRF
TRBJ2-7,TRBD2,TRBV27,-,TGTGCCAGCAGTTTATCGACCCGAACTAGCGGGAGGAGTGAGCAGTACTTC,CASSLSTRTSGRSEQYF
TRBJ2-7,-,TRBV2,-,TGTGCCAGCAGTGGGAGCGAGGCCCCCTACGAGCAGTACTTC,CASSGSEAPYEQYF
TRBJ1-5,-,TRBV15,-,TGTGCCACCGGAAGGGGAAAGGTTAACAATCAGCCCCAGCATTTT,CATGRGKVNNQPQHF
TRBJ1-2,TRBD1,TRBV6-5,-,TGTGCCAGCAGGCTCTCCCAGGGGGCACGTGGCTACACCTTC,CASRLSQGARGYTF
TRBJ2-3,TRBD2,TRBV30,-,TGTGCCTGGACTAGTCGGGGGAGGGGCACAGATACGCAGTATTTT,CAWTSRGRGTDTQYF
TRBJ1-2,-,TRBV5-5,-,TGTGCCAGCAGCTTGGGCGGCGGCTACACCTTC,CASSLGGGYTF
TRBJ2-1,-,TRBV2,-,TGTGCCAGCAGTGATCGGGGCGGGGGCGGCAATGAGCAGTTCTTC,CASSDRGGGGNEQFF
TRBJ1-1,-,TRBV15,-,TGTGCCACCAGCACCCGGGACGGGGGGAACACTGAAGCTTTCTTT,CATSTRDGGNTEAFF
TRBJ1-4,-,TRBV27,-,TGTGCCAGCAGACCCGCCCAAGGGGGTGAAAAACTGTTTTTT,CASRPAQGGEKLFF
TRBJ2-7,-,TRBV21-1,-,TGTGCCAGCGGCGCGGTTTCTTCCTACGAGCAGTACTTC,CASGAVSSYEQYF
TRBJ2-7,-,TRBV7-2,once,TGTGCCAGCAGCTCAGACCGGGCCCCGGGGGACGAGCAGTACTTC,CASSSDRAPGDEQYF
TRBJ2-2,TRBD1,TRBV5-8,-,TGTGCCAGCAGCTTCCCCAGGGGGTATTGCGGGGAGCTGTTTTTT,CASSFPRGYCGELFF
TRBJ2-3,-,TRBV27,-,TGTGCCAGCAGTTTATCTCTCGGGAGTGGTACAGATACGCAGTATTTT,CASSLSLGSGTDTQYF
TRBJ2-2,TRBD2,TRBV27,-,TGTGCCAGCAGTTTAAGGACTAGCGGGGGGGACATCCCCGGGGAGCTGTTTTTT,CASSLRTSGGDIPGELFF
TRBJ2-5,-,TRBV4-2,-,TGTGCCAGCAGCCAACCCGAACTGGGGAGTCAGACCCAGTACTTC,CASSQPELGSQTQYF
TRBJ2-7,TRBD2,TRBV28,-,TGTGCCAGCAGTCCCTCCCTTAGCGGGAGGGAGTTTTACAACTCCTACGAGCAGTACTTC,CASSPSLSGREFYNSYEQYF
TRBJ1-5,-,TRBV9,-,TGTGCCAGCAGCGTGGAGGGTAAAAGCAATCAGCCCCAGCATTTT,CASSVEGKSNQPQHF
TRBJ2-7,-,TRBV2,few,TGTGCCAGCTCCCCGGAGTTGGACGAGCAGTACTTC,CASSPELDEQYF